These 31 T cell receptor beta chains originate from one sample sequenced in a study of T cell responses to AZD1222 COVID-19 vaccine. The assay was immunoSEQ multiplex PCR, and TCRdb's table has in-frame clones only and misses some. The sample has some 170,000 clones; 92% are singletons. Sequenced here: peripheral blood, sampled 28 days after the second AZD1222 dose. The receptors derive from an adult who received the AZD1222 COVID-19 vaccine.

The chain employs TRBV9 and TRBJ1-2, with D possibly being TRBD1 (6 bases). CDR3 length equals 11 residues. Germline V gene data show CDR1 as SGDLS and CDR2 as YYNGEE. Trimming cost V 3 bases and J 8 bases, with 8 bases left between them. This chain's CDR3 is CASSADRGYTF. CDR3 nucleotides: TGTGCCAGCAGCGCCGACAGGGGCTACACCTTC.

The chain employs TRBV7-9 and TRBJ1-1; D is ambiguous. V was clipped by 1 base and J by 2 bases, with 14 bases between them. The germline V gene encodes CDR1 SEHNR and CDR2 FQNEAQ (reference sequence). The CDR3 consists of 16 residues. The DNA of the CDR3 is TGTGCCAGCAGCTTAGTCCCAGGATTGGGAAACACTGAAGCTTTCTTT. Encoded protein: CASSLVPGLGNTEAFF.

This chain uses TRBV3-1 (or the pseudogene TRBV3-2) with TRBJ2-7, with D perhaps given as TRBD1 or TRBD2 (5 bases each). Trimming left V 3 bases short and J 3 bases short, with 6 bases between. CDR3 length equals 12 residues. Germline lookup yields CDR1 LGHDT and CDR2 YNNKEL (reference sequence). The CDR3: CASSQRGYEQYF. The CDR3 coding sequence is TGTGCCAGCAGCCAGAGGGGCTACGAGCAGTACTTC.

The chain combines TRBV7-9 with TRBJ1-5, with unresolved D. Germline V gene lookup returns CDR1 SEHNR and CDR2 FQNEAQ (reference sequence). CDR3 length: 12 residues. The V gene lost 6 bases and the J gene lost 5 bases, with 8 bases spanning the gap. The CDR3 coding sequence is TGTGCCAGCAGTTTCAGCGATCAGCCCCAGCATTTT. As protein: CASSFSDQPQHF.

The CDR3 DNA reads as TGTGCCAGCAGCCCTGAGTTGGGGGGAGGAACCTACGAGCAGTACTTC. Residues: CASSPELGGGTYEQYF. The chain employs TRBV5-6 and TRBJ2-7, with D tentatively TRBD2 (6 bases). The V gene lost 4 bases and the J gene lost 2 bases, with 19 bases spanning the gap. Germline V gene lookup returns CDR1 SGHDT and CDR2 YYEEEE. This CDR3 has 16 residues.

For the CDR3, the DNA is TGTGCCAGCAGCTTACAGGGGGATTCACCCCTCCACTTT. This translates into CASSLQGDSPLHF. The genes are TRBV11-3 and TRBJ1-6; 7 bases are shared with TRBD1. Germline assignment: CDR1 SGHNT and CDR2 YENEEA. With 2 bases clipped from V and 8 bases from J, the junction kept 0 bases outside the gene matches. The CDR3 has 13 residues.

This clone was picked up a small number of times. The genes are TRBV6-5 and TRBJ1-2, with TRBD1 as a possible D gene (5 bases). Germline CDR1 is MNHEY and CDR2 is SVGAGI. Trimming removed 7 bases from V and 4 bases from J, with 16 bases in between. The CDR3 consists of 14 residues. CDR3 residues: CASTTQGRTYGYTF. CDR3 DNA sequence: TGTGCCAGCACTACTCAGGGACGGACCTATGGCTACACCTTC.

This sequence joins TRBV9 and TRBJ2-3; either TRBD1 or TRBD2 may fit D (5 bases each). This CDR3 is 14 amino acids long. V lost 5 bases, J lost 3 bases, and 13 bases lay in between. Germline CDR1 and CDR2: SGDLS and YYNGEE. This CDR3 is CASRPRGPTDTQYF. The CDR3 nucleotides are TGTGCCAGCAGACCACGGGGACCGACAGATACGCAGTATTTT.

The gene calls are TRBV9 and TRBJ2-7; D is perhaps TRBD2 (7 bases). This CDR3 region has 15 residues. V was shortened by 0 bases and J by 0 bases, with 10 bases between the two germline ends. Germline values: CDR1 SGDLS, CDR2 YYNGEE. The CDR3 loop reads CASSVAGGPSYEQYF. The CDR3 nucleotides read TGTGCCAGCAGCGTAGCCGGGGGGCCCTCCTACGAGCAGTACTTC.

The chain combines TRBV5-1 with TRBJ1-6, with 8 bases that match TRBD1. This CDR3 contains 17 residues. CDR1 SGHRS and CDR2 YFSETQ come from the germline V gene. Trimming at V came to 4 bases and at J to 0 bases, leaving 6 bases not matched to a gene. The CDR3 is CASSRRQGSSYNSPLHF. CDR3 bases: TGCGCCAGCAGCCGTAGACAGGGGAGCTCCTATAATTCACCCCTCCACTTT.

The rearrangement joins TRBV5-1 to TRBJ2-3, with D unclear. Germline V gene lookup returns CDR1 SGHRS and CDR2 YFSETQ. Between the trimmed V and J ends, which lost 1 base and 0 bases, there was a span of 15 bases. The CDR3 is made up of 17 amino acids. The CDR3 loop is CASSLPLDATSTDTQYF. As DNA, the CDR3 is TGCGCCAGCAGCTTGCCCTTGGACGCCACTAGCACAGATACGCAGTATTTT.

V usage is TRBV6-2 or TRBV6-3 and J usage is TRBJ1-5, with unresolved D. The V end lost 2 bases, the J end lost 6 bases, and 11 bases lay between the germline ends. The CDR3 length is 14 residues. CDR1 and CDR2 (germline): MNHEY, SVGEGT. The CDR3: CASSYGWLGQPQHF. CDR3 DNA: TGTGCCAGCAGTTACGGATGGTTAGGTCAGCCCCAGCATTTT.

This chain's CDR3 is CASTPGGQGVAYEQYF. In DNA form, the CDR3 reads TGCGCCAGCACCCCTGGGGGACAGGGGGTCGCCTACGAGCAGTACTTC. V is TRBV10-2 and J is TRBJ2-7; TRBD1 matches at 11 bases. Germline lookup yields CDR1 WSHSY and CDR2 SAAADI. After removal of 7 bases from V and 2 bases from J, the junction contained 10 bases not matched to a gene. The length of the CDR3 is 16 residues.

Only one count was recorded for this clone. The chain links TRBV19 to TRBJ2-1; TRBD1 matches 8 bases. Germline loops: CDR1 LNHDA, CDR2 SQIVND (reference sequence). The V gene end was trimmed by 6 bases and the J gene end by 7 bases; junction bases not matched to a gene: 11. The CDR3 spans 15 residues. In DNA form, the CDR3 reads TGTGCCAGTAGGCCCGGACAGGGAGTCGGGAATGAGCAGTTCTTC. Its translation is CASRPGQGVGNEQFF.

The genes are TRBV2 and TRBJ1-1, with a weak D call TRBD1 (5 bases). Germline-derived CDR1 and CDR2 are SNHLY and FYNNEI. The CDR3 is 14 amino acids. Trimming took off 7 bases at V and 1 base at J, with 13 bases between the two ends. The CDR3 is CASIRGTTNTEAFF. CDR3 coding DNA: TGTGCCAGCATTCGAGGGACGACGAACACTGAAGCTTTCTTT. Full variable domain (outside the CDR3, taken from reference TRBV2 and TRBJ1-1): EPEVTQTPSHQVTQMGQEVILRCVPISNHLYFYWYRQILGQKVEFLVSFYNNEISEKSEIFDDQFSVERPDGSNFTLKIRSTKLEDSAMYFCASIRGTTNTEAFFGQGTRLTVV.

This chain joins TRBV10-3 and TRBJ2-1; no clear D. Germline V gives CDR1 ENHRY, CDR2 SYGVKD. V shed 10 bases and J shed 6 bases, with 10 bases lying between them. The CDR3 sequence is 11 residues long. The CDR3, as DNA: TGTGCCAGCAAGGTGGTCAATGAGCAGTTCTTC. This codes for CASKVVNEQFF.

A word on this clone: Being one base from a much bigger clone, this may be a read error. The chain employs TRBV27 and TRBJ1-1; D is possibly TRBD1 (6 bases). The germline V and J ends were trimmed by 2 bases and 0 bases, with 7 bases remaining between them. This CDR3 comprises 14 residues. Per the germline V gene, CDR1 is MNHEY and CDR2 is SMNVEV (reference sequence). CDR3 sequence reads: CASSLNRVNTEAFF. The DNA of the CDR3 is TGTGCCAGCAGTTTAAACAGGGTGAACACTGAAGCTTTCTTT.

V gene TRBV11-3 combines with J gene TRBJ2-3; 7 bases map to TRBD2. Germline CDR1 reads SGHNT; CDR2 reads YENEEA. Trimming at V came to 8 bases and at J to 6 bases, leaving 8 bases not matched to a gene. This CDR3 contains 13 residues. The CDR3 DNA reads TGTGCCAGCGGATCTGGAGCGGGGGATACGCAGTATTTT. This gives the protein CASGSGAGDTQYF.

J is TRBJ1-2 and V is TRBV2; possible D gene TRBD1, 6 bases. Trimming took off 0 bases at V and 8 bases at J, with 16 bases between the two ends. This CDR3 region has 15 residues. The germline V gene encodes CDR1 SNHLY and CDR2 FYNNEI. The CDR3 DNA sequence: TGTGCCAGCAGTGAAGCGGACAGTTTCCTAGGAGGCTACACCTTC. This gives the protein CASSEADSFLGGYTF. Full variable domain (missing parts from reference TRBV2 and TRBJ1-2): EPEVTQTPSHQVTQMGQEVILRCVPISNHLYFYWYRQILGQKVEFLVSFYNNEISEKSEIFDDQFSVERPDGSNFTLKIRSTKLEDSAMYFCASSEADSFLGGYTFGSGTRLTVV.

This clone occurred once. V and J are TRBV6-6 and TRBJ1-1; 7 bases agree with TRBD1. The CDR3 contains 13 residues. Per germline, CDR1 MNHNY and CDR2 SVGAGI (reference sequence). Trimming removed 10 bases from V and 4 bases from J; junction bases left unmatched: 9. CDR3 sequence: CATTGAAGTEAFF. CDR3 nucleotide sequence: TGTGCCACCACAGGGGCGGCGGGCACTGAAGCTTTCTTT.

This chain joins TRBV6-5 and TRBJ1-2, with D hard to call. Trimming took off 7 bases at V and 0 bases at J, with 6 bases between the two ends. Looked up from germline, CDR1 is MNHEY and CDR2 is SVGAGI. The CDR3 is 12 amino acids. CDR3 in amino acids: CASNSPNYGYTF. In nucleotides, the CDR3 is TGTGCCAGCAACAGCCCTAACTATGGCTACACCTTC.

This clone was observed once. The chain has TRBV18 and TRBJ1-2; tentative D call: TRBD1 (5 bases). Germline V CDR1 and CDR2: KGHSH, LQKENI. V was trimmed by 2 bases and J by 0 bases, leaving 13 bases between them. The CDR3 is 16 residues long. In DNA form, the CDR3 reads TGTGCCAGCTCACCAAACCCAGGGCTAGCTAACTATGGCTACACCTTC. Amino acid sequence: CASSPNPGLANYGYTF.

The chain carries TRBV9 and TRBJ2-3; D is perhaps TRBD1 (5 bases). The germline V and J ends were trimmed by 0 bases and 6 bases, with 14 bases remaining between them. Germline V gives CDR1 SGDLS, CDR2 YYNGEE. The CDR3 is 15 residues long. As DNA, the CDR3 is TGTGCCAGCAGCGTAGTTGGCAGATCAGGGGATACGCAGTATTTT. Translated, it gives CASSVVGRSGDTQYF.

The CDR3 nucleotides are TGTGCCACCAGTACGGCAGGGGGCGAAAACACCGGGGAGCTGTTTTTT. Amino acid sequence: CATSTAGGENTGELFF. V and J are TRBV24-1 and TRBJ2-2; TRBD1 matches 8 bases. There are 16 residues in the CDR3. Germline CDR1 is KGHDR and CDR2 is SFDVKD. Trimming at V came to 6 bases and at J to 2 bases, leaving 7 bases not matched to a gene.

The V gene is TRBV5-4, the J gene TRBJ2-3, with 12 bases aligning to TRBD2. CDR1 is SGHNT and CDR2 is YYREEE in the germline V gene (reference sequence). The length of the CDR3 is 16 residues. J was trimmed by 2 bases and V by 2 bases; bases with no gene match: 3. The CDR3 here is CASSLLAGGFTDTQYF. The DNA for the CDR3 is TGTGCCAGCAGCTTACTAGCGGGGGGATTCACAGATACGCAGTATTTT.

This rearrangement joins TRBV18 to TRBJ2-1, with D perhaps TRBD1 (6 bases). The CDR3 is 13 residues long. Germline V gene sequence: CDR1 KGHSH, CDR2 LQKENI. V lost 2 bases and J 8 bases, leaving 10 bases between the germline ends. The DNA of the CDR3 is TGTGCCAGCTCACCAACCGGGACATATGAGCAGTTCTTC. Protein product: CASSPTGTYEQFF.

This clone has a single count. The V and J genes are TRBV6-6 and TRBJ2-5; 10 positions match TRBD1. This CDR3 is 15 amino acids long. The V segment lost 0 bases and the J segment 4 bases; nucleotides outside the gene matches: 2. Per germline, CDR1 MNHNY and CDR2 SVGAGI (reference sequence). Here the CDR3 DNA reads TGTGCCAGCAGTTACTCTTGGGACAGGGGAGAGACCCAGTACTTC. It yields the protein CASSYSWDRGETQYF.

This CDR3 reads CAISLQGGINQPQHF. In DNA, the CDR3 is TGTGCCATCAGCCTGCAGGGAGGGATAAATCAGCCCCAGCATTTT. This sequence joins TRBV10-3 and TRBJ1-5; D may be TRBD1 (5 bases). This CDR3 has 15 amino acids. Germline CDR1 reads ENHRY; CDR2 reads SYGVKD. V was shortened by 6 bases and J by 4 bases, with 16 bases between the two germline ends.

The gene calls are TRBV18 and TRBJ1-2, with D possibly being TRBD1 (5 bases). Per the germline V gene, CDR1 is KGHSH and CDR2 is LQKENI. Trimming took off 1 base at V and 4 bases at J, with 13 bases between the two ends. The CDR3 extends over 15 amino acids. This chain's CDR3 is CASSPLIGGTYGYTF. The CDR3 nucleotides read TGTGCCAGCTCACCACTAATCGGGGGAACCTATGGCTACACCTTC.

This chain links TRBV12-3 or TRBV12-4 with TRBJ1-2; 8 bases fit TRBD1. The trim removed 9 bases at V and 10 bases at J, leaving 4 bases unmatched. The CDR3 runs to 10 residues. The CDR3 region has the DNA TGTGCCAGGAGCCAGGGGGCCTACACCTTC. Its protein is CARSQGAYTF.

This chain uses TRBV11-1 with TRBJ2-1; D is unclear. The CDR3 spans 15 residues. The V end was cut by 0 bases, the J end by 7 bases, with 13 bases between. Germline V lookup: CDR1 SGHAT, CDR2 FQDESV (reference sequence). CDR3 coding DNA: TGTGCCAGCAGCTTAGCTGTCTCCAATGGGAATGAGCAGTTCTTC. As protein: CASSLAVSNGNEQFF.